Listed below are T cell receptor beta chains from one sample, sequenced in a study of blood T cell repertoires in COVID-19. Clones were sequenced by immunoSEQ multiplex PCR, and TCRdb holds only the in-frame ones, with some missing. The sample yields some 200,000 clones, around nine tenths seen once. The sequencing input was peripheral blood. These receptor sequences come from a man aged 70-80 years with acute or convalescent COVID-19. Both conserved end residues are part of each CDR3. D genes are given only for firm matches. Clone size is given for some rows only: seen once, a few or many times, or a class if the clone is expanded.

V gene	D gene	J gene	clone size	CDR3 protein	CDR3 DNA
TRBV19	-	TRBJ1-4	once	CASSILLYSSGEKLFF	TGTGCCAGTAGTATTCTTTTGTATTCGTCGGGGGAAAAACTGTTTTTT
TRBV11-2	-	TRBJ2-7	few	CASSRTRGRGEQYF	TGTGCCAGCAGCCGAACCCGGGGGCGGGGGGAGCAGTACTTC
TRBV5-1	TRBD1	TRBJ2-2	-	CASSIPQGSTGELFF	TGCGCCAGCAGCATTCCACAGGGGTCTACCGGGGAGCTGTTTTTT
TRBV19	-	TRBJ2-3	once	CASSIELALDTQYF	TGTGCCAGTAGTATAGAGCTAGCTTTAGATACGCAGTATTTT
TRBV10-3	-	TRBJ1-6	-	CAISEWGRPNNSPLHF	TGTGCCATCAGTGAGTGGGGGAGGCCGAATAATTCACCCCTCCACTTT
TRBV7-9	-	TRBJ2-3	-	CASSLHSTSTDTQYF	TGTGCCAGCAGCTTACACTCAACTAGCACAGATACGCAGTATTTT
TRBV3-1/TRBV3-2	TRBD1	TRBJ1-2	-	CASSPTGEGGYTF	TGTGCCAGCAGCCCGACAGGGGAGGGTGGCTACACCTTC
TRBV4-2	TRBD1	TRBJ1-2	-	CASSHRMGQDYGYTF	TGTGCCAGCAGCCACCGGATGGGACAGGACTATGGCTACACCTTC
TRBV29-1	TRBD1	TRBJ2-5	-	CSVEDTGGQETQYF	TGCAGCGTTGAAGATACAGGGGGCCAAGAGACCCAGTACTTC
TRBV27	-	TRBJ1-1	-	CASRGHPGTEAFF	TGTGCCAGCAGGGGACACCCGGGGACTGAAGCTTTCTTT
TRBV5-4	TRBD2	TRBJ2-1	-	CASSLNSGRNYNEQFF	TGTGCCAGCAGCTTGAATAGCGGGAGAAACTACAATGAGCAGTTCTTC
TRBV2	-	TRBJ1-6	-	CASNLQGGSSYNSPLHF	TGTGCCAGCAATTTGCAAGGGGGTAGCTCCTATAATTCACCCCTCCACTTT
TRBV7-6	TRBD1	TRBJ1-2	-	CASSLAGRGTGRNYGYTF	TGTGCCAGCAGCTTAGCGGGTCGGGGGACAGGGCGTAACTATGGCTACACCTTC
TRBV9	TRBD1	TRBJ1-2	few	CASSTGTVNYGYTF	TGTGCCAGCAGCACCGGGACAGTAAACTATGGCTACACCTTC
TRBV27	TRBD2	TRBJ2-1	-	CASPGLAGGEQFF	TGTGCCAGCCCGGGGCTAGCGGGAGGGGAGCAGTTCTTC
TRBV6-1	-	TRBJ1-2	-	CASSEVPFLTGDYGYTF	TGTGCCAGCAGTGAAGTTCCCTTCCTGACGGGAGACTATGGCTACACCTTC
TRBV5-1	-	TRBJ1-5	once	CASSDSPNQPQHF	TGCGCCAGCAGCGATAGCCCCAATCAGCCCCAGCATTTT
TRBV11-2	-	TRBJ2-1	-	CASSLDAQGGDWRRNEQFF	TGTGCCAGCAGCTTAGACGCCCAAGGTGGGGACTGGAGACGTAATGAGCAGTTCTTC
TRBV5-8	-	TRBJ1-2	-	CASSLVGRGYGYTF	TGTGCCAGCAGCTTGGTCGGCAGGGGCTATGGCTACACCTTC
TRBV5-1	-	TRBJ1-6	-	CASTELPGDSPLHF	TGCGCCAGCACCGAACTCCCGGGGGACTCACCCCTCCACTTT
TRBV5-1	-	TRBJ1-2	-	CASSLIREKGYTF	TGCGCCAGCAGCTTGATAAGGGAGAAGGGCTACACCTTC
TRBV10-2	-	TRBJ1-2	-	CASLRAGEDYGYTF	TGCGCCAGCTTAAGGGCAGGGGAAGACTATGGCTACACCTTC
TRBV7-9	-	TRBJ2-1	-	CASSLEVRGLSYNEQFF	TGTGCCAGCAGCTTAGAAGTTAGGGGGTTATCCTACAATGAGCAGTTCTTC
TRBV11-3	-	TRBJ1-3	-	CASSSGGGLSGNTIYF	TGTGCCAGCAGCTCAGGTGGAGGCCTCTCTGGAAACACCATATATTTT
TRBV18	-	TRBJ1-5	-	CASSPLNNQPQHF	TGTGCCAGCTCACCACTAAACAATCAGCCCCAGCATTTT
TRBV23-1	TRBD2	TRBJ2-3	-	CASSHPGLAGGPGTDTQYF	TGCGCCAGCAGTCACCCGGGACTAGCGGGGGGGCCTGGCACAGATACGCAGTATTTT
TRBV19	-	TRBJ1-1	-	CASSIVFGNTEAFF	TGTGCCAGTAGTATAGTCTTCGGGAACACTGAAGCTTTCTTT
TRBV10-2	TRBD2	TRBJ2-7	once	CASSESTSGHYEQYF	TGCGCCAGCAGTGAGTCGACTAGCGGTCACTACGAGCAGTACTTC
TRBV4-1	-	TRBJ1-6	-	CASSQGLYNSPLHF	TGCGCCAGCAGCCAAGGACTTTATAATTCACCCCTCCACTTT
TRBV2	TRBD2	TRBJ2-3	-	CARSGSGTDTQYF	TGTGCCAGGAGCGGGAGTGGAACAGATACGCAGTATTTT
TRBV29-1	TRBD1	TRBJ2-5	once	CSVEVLQGQETQYF	TGCAGCGTTGAGGTCTTACAGGGGCAAGAGACCCAGTACTTC
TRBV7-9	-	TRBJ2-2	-	CASSTRGTGELFF	TGTGCCAGCAGCACCAGGGGTACCGGGGAGCTGTTTTTT
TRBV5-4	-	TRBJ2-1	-	CASTEGGGYNEQFF	TGTGCCAGCACCGAGGGGGGGGGCTACAATGAGCAGTTCTTC
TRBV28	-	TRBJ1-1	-	CASSPAGLIWGTEAFF	TGTGCCAGCAGTCCCGCGGGGCTTATATGGGGCACTGAAGCTTTCTTT
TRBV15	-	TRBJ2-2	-	CATRLGAASNTGELFF	TGTGCCACCCGACTGGGGGCAGCCTCGAACACCGGGGAGCTGTTTTTT
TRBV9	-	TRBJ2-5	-	CASSVDGAGRETQYF	TGTGCCAGCAGCGTAGACGGAGCTGGAAGGGAGACCCAGTACTTC
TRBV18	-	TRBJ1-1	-	CASSRSGAQNTEAFF	TGTGCCAGCTCTCGGTCTGGGGCGCAAAACACTGAAGCTTTCTTT
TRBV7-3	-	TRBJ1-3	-	CASSPQGPLTGNTIYF	TGTGCCAGCAGCCCACAGGGCCCCCTCACTGGAAACACCATATATTTT